Shown below are 8 T cell receptor beta chains from a single sample sequenced in a study of Graves' ophthalmopathy and Graves' hyperthyroidism. The authors amplified TCR beta CDR3 regions, and they did so from RNA transcripts for repertoire sequencing. HTBI primers served in a first-round RT-PCR, which a second-round multiplex PCR followed. TCRdb reprocessed the multiplex PCR reads via MiXCR and lists one record per CDR3 protein. This table has 230,000 or so distinct CDR3 sequences, roughly 50% appearing once. Specimen: peripheral blood. These receptors all stem from an adult man with Graves' ophthalmopathy.

This clonotype has more than one count but fewer than ten. The chain employs TRBV2 and TRBJ1-5; D remains ambiguous. There are 14 residues in the CDR3. Germline loops: CDR1 SNHLY, CDR2 FYNNEI. Trimming pared 3 bases from V and 2 bases from J, leaving 8 bases between. CDR3 region: CASSENIRNQPQHF. Written as DNA, the CDR3 is TGTGCCAGCAGTGAGAACATCCGCAATCAGCCCCAGCATTTT.

The J gene is TRBJ1-2, the V gene TRBV5-1; 9 bases line up with TRBD1. The germline CDR1 and CDR2 sequences are SGHRS and YFSETQ. The CDR3 is 14 amino acids. J was trimmed by 1 base and V by 4 bases; bases with no gene match: 2. As DNA, the CDR3 is TGCGCCAGCAGCAGGACAGGGGATAACTATGGCTACACCTTC. Residues: CASSRTGDNYGYTF.

V usage is TRBV7-9 and J usage is TRBJ1-5; TRBD1 aligns across 9 bases. CDR3 length: 17 residues. V was clipped by 5 bases and J by 0 bases; unmatched bases: 8. In germline, CDR1 is SEHNR, CDR2 FQNEAQ (reference sequence). Here the CDR3 reads CASSQGQGEYSNQPQHF. The CDR3 DNA reads TGTGCCAGCAGCCAGGGACAGGGAGAATATAGCAATCAGCCCCAGCATTTT.

This clonotype was observed a handful of times. The gene calls are TRBV7-3 and TRBJ2-5; D call uncertain. Trimming removed 5 bases from V and 4 bases from J, with 14 bases in between. This CDR3 region has 14 residues. Germline V gene sequence: CDR1 SGHTA, CDR2 FQGTGA. CDR3 sequence: CASSPSSTLETQYF. DNA for the CDR3: TGTGCCAGCAGCCCCAGCTCTACCCTAGAGACCCAGTACTTC.

This clonotype was recorded at least ten times. The rearrangement joins TRBV29-1 to TRBJ2-5, with TRBD2 matching over 12 bases. J lost 3 bases, V lost 5 bases, and 4 bases had no gene match. The germline CDR1 and CDR2 sequences are SQVTM and ANQGSEA. The CDR3 covers 14 residues. This chain's CDR3 is CSVPTSGSEETQYF. In DNA, the CDR3 is TGCAGCGTTCCGACTAGCGGGAGTGAAGAGACCCAGTACTTC.

This clonotype was picked up a small number of times. The chain links TRBV25-1 to TRBJ2-3; 7 bases agree with TRBD2. Germline loops: CDR1 MGHDK, CDR2 SYGVNS. J was trimmed by 4 bases and V by 1 base; bases with no gene match: 8. This CDR3 has 16 amino acids. The CDR3 loop is CASSEFGGGSSDTQYF. CDR3 nucleotide sequence: TGTGCCAGCAGTGAATTTGGTGGCGGGAGCTCAGATACGCAGTATTTT. Full variable domain (outside the CDR3, taken from reference TRBV25-1 and TRBJ2-3): EADIYQTPRYLVIGTGKKITLECSQTMGHDKMYWYQQDPGMELHLIHYSYGVNSTEKGDLSSESTVSRIRTEHFPLTLESARPSHTSQYLCASSEFGGGSSDTQYFGPGTRLTVL.

The V call is TRBV7-6, the J call TRBJ1-5; possible D gene TRBD1, 6 bases. The CDR3 length is 16 residues. With 5 bases removed from V and 0 bases from J, the gap between germline ends came to 14 bases. Germline V CDR1 and CDR2: SGHVS, FNYEAQ. The CDR3 DNA is TGTGCCAGCAGCGGCAGGACAGACCATAGCAATCAGCCCCAGCATTTT. This codes for CASSGRTDHSNQPQHF.

There are a few counts of this clonotype. The V gene is TRBV9, the J gene TRBJ2-5; 7 bases map to TRBD2. CDR3 length: 14 amino acids. Per the germline V gene, CDR1 is SGDLS and CDR2 is YYNGEE. Trimming at V came to 3 bases and at J to 4 bases, leaving 6 bases not matched to a gene. The CDR3 reads CASSAGGGGETQYF. The CDR3 DNA is TGTGCCAGCAGCGCCGGTGGGGGGGGAGAGACCCAGTACTTC.